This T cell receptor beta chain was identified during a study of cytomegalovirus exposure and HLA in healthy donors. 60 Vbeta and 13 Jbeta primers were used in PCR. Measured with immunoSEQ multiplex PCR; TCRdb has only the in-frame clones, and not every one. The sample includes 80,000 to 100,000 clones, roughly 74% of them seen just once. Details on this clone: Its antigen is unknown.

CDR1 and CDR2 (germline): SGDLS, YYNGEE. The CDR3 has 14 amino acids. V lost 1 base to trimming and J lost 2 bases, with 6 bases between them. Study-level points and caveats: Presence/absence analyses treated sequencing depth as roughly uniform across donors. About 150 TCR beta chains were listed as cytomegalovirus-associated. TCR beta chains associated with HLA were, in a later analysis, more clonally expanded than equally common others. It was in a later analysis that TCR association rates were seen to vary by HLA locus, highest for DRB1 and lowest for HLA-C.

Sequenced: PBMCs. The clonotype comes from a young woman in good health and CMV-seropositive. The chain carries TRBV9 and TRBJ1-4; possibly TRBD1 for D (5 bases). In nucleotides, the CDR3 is TGTGCCAGCAGCGTACAGGGTACTAATGAAAAACTGTTTTTT. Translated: CASSVQGTNEKLFF.